Reported below is one T cell receptor (beta chain). Its antigen remains unidentified. This sample was included in a study of OX40 agonist ivuxolimab in advanced cancers. Sequencing was performed with immunoSEQ multiplex PCR; in TCRdb, only in-frame clones are kept and a portion is missing. This table has tens of thousands of clones, roughly four fifths appearing once. Points from the study as a whole: Relative to CD4+ cells, CD8+ T cells on average had more expanded clones.

The CDR3 totals 14 residues. Trimming cost V 4 bases and J 5 bases; bases outside gene matches: 5. Germline values: CDR1 LNHDA, CDR2 SQIVND (reference sequence). The chain is built from TRBV19 and TRBJ2-5; 9 bases are a match to TRBD2. The specimen comprised CD4+ or CD8+ T cells sorted from blood, sampled in a trial of the OX40 agonist ivuxolimab. The origin of this receptor is an adult with an advanced solid tumor such as melanoma, head and neck, liver or kidney cancer. The DNA of the CDR3 is TGTGCCAGTAGTAGCGGGGGGGCCAGGGAGACCCAGTACTTC. This encodes CASSSGGARETQYF. Combining the CDR3 with reference TRBV19 and TRBJ2-5 gives the whole variable domain DGGITQSPKYLFRKEGQNVTLSCEQNLNHDAMYWYRQDPGQGLRLIYYSQIVNDFQKGDIAEGYSVSREKKESFPLTVTSAQKNPTAFYLCASSSGGARETQYFGPGTRLLVL.